Shown below are 19 T cell receptor beta chains from a single sample sequenced in a study of cytomegalovirus exposure and HLA in healthy donors. Use of 60 Vbeta and 13 Jbeta primers characterized the PCR. TCRdb keeps only in-frame clones here, not all; method: immunoSEQ multiplex PCR. This table holds under 200,000 clones, 70% to 90% found once. The sample comprised PBMCs. Source of these receptors: a man between 18 and 29 years old in good health and CMV-seropositive.

The chain joins TRBV28 to TRBJ2-1; TRBD1 aligns across 8 bases. Germline CDR1 MDHEN, CDR2 SYDVKM. The length of the CDR3 is 13 residues. With 5 bases clipped from V and 8 bases from J, the junction kept 5 bases outside the gene matches. This chain's CDR3 is CASSPTGVYEQFF. The CDR3, as DNA: TGTGCCAGCAGTCCGACAGGGGTGTATGAGCAGTTCTTC.

V usage is TRBV19 and J usage is TRBJ1-6, with 7 bases fitting TRBD1. The V and J ends lost 6 bases and 7 bases, in that order; junction bases with no gene match: 3. This CDR3 is built from 13 residues. Germline values: CDR1 LNHDA, CDR2 SQIVND (reference sequence). Here the CDR3 reads CASRYRGNSPLHF. The CDR3, as DNA: TGTGCCAGTAGGTACAGGGGAAATTCACCCCTCCACTTT.

The chain recombines TRBV11-2 with TRBJ1-2, with D unclear. Germline V CDR1 and CDR2: SGHAT, FQNNGV. CDR3 size: 15 residues. V was clipped by 3 bases and J by 3 bases, with 14 bases between them. The CDR3 here is CASSFPQVADYGYTF. The CDR3 nucleotides read TGTGCCAGCAGCTTCCCGCAAGTAGCGGACTATGGCTACACCTTC.

The chain joins TRBV27 to TRBJ1-1; D gene unclear. The ends were cut back, 6 bases at V and 1 base at J, with 18 bases in the middle. This CDR3 is built from 16 residues. The germline CDR1 and CDR2 sequences are MNHEY and SMNVEV (reference sequence). The DNA of the CDR3 is TGTGCCAGCAGCGTGATAACGGGATTCGGGAACACTGAAGCTTTCTTT. Its translation is CASSVITGFGNTEAFF.

This clone appeared a few times. Additional DNA sequences in this sample encode the identical CDR3. This rearrangement joins TRBV18 to TRBJ2-7; D is unclear. CDR1 KGHSH and CDR2 LQKENI come from the germline V gene. The CDR3 consists of 12 residues. Trimming shortened V by 3 bases and J by 4 bases, and 7 bases separated the two germline ends. The CDR3 DNA is TGTGCCAGCTCACCCGCGGATTACGAGCAGTACTTC. Protein: CASSPADYEQYF.

In nucleotides, the CDR3 is TGTGCCAGCAGGACAGTAGATGAGCAGTTCTTC. Protein product: CASRTVDEQFF. The V call is TRBV2, the J call TRBJ2-1; TRBD1 is a possible D gene (5 bases). The CDR3 contains 11 residues. Germline V lookup: CDR1 SNHLY, CDR2 FYNNEI. Trimming cost V 6 bases and J 8 bases, with 8 bases left between them. The full variable domain, its missing parts supplied by reference TRBV2 and TRBJ2-1, is EPEVTQTPSHQVTQMGQEVILRCVPISNHLYFYWYRQILGQKVEFLVSFYNNEISEKSEIFDDQFSVERPDGSNFTLKIRSTKLEDSAMYFCASRTVDEQFFGPGTRLTVL.

The rearrangement uses TRBV2 and TRBJ2-7, with D possibly TRBD2 on 7 matching bases. CDR3 length equals 13 residues. The germline V gene has CDR1 SNHLY and CDR2 FYNNEI. Between the trimmed V and J ends, which lost 6 bases and 6 bases, there was a span of 15 bases. CDR3 sequence reads: CASRGRGRSEQYF. In DNA, the CDR3 is TGTGCCAGCAGGGGGCGGGGGCGCAGCGAGCAGTACTTC.

This clone showed up just a few times. The CDR3 DNA reads TGTGCCAGCAGTCGGGTGGCGGCCTACGAGCAGTACTTC. It codes for CASSRVAAYEQYF. The gene calls are TRBV27 and TRBJ2-7; D remains ambiguous. V was shortened by 5 bases and J by 2 bases, with 10 bases between the two germline ends. The CDR3 is 13 amino acids. Germline V gene lookup returns CDR1 MNHEY and CDR2 SMNVEV (reference sequence).

The CDR3 bases are TGTGCCAGCAGCGTTGGAGGCAACGAGCAGTACTTC. Its translation: CASSVGGNEQYF. The chain couples TRBV9 to TRBJ2-7, with a weak D call TRBD2 (5 bases). This CDR3 is built from 12 residues. Germline V gene lookup returns CDR1 SGDLS and CDR2 YYNGEE. V dropped 2 bases and J dropped 5 bases, with 8 bases sitting between them.

This clone is a singleton in its sample. The chain is built from TRBV19 and TRBJ2-4; D possibly corresponds to TRBD1 (6 bases). This CDR3 has 12 amino acids. The germline V gene encodes CDR1 LNHDA and CDR2 SQIVND (reference sequence). The V end lost 1 base, the J end lost 10 bases, and 8 bases lay between the germline ends. For the CDR3, the DNA is TGTGCCAGTAGTATAGTGCAGGGGATTCAGTACTTC. Its protein is CASSIVQGIQYF. The full variable domain, with the rest looked up from reference TRBV19 and TRBJ2-4, is DGGITQSPKYLFRKEGQNVTLSCEQNLNHDAMYWYRQDPGQGLRLIYYSQIVNDFQKGDIAEGYSVSREKKESFPLTVTSAQKNPTAFYLCASSIVQGIQYFGAGTRLSVL.

The V gene is TRBV6-1, the J gene TRBJ2-7; D not resolved. V was cut by 4 bases and J by 3 bases, with 7 bases left in between. The CDR3 is 12 residues long. Germline V lookup: CDR1 MNHNS, CDR2 SASEGT. DNA for the CDR3: TGTGCCAGCAGTGGTTCAATCTACGAGCAGTACTTC. It specifies CASSGSIYEQYF.

The J gene is TRBJ2-3, the V gene TRBV27; no firm D call. Deletions cut 0 bases from V and 5 bases from J, with 3 bases between. The CDR3 is made up of 12 amino acids. CDR1 is MNHEY, CDR2 SMNVEV, per germline (reference sequence). CDR3 amino acids: CASSLSGDTQYF. CDR3 DNA sequence: TGTGCCAGCAGTTTATCCGGAGATACGCAGTATTTT.

This clone was detected once. V gene TRBV30 combines with J gene TRBJ1-1; D unresolved. CDR1 is GTSNPN and CDR2 is SVGIG in the germline V gene (reference sequence). The V and J ends lost 2 bases and 6 bases respectively, with 13 bases between them. This CDR3 region has 13 residues. The CDR3 DNA is TGTGCCTGGAGTTCCCTCAGTAGCGCTGAAGCTTTCTTT. Amino acid sequence: CAWSSLSSAEAFF.

The J gene is TRBJ2-7, the V gene TRBV2; weak D call: TRBD1 (6 bases). CDR1 SNHLY and CDR2 FYNNEI come from the germline V gene. This CDR3 has 12 residues. Trimming pared 6 bases from V and 6 bases from J, leaving 12 bases between. The chain's CDR3 is CASREQGGEQYF. The CDR3, as DNA: TGTGCCAGCAGGGAACAGGGCGGCGAGCAGTACTTC.

The V and J genes are TRBV7-2 and TRBJ1-1, with 7 bases aligning to TRBD1. V lost 3 bases to trimming and J lost 7 bases; unmatched junction nucleotides: 8. CDR3 size: 14 residues. The V gene's germline CDR1 is SGHTA and CDR2 FQGNSA. CDR3 bases: TGTGCCAGCAGCTTCCAACAGGGGCTTGGTGAAGCTTTCTTT. The encoded protein is CASSFQQGLGEAFF.

The chain recombines TRBV28 with TRBJ2-7, with TRBD1 matching over 7 bases. Germline CDR1 reads MDHEN; CDR2 reads SYDVKM. The CDR3 length is 15 residues. The V segment lost 5 bases and the J segment 4 bases; nucleotides outside the gene matches: 11. Here the CDR3 reads CASSGQADPSYEQYF. The CDR3 region has the DNA TGTGCCAGCAGTGGACAGGCGGATCCATCTTACGAGCAGTACTTC.

This clone appeared a single time. The rearrangement uses TRBV5-8 and TRBJ2-2, with 8 nucleotides matching TRBD2. Germline V lookup: CDR1 SGHTS, CDR2 YDEGEE. Germline trimming cut 7 bases from V and 7 bases from J; bases unmatched to any gene: 12. CDR3 length: 15 residues. In DNA form, the CDR3 reads TGTGCCAGCCGACCTATACTAGCGGTTGGCGGGGAGCTGTTTTTT. It codes for CASRPILAVGGELFF.

This clone has just one count. The rearrangement joins TRBV19 to TRBJ2-5; D not resolved. Germline V gene lookup returns CDR1 LNHDA and CDR2 SQIVND (reference sequence). The CDR3 runs 12 residues. Trimming took 0 bases from V and 7 from J, leaving 6 bases between them. This CDR3 reads CASSIDFRTQYF. The CDR3, as DNA: TGTGCCAGTAGTATAGATTTTCGGACCCAGTACTTC.

The gene calls are TRBV19 and TRBJ1-5; perhaps TRBD1 as D (6 bases). The CDR3 sequence is 15 residues long. V was shortened by 0 bases and J by 8 bases, with 14 bases between the two germline ends. Germline V gene sequence: CDR1 LNHDA, CDR2 SQIVND (reference sequence). CDR3 nucleotides: TGTGCCAGTAGTATAGAACCTAGGACAGCGGAGCCCCAGCATTTT. As protein: CASSIEPRTAEPQHF.